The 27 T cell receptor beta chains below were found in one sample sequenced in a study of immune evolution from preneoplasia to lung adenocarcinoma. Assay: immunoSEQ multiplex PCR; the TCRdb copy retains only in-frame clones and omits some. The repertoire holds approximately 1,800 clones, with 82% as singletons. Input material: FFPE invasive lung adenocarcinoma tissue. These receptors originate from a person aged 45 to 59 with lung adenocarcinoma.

DNA for the CDR3: TGTGCCAGCAGCTTTGTGCAGGGGGCTTGGGAGACCCAGTACTTC. Its translation is CASSFVQGAWETQYF. This chain connects TRBV11-2 to TRBJ2-5; 8 bases match TRBD1. CDR3 size: 15 residues. Trimming cost V 3 bases and J 5 bases; bases outside gene matches: 8. The germline gives CDR1 SGHAT, CDR2 FQNNGV.

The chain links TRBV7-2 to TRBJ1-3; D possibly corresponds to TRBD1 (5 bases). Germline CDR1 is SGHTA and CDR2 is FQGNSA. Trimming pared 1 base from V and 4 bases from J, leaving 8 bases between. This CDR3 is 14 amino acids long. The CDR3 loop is CASSLVDRGNTIYF. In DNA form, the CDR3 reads TGTGCCAGCAGCTTAGTTGACAGAGGAAACACCATATATTTT.

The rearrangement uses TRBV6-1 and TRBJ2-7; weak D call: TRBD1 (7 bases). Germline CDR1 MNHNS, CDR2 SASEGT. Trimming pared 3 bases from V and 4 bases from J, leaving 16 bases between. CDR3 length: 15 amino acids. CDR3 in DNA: TGTGCCAGCAGTGACGGGGGACAGCGACCGTACGAGCAGTACTTC. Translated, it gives CASSDGGQRPYEQYF.

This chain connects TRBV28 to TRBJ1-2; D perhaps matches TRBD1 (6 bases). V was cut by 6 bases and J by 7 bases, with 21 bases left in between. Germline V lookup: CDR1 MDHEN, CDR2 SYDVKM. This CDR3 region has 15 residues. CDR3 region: CASRDATGRNGGYTF. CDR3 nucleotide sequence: TGTGCCAGCAGAGACGCCACAGGGCGCAATGGTGGCTACACCTTC.

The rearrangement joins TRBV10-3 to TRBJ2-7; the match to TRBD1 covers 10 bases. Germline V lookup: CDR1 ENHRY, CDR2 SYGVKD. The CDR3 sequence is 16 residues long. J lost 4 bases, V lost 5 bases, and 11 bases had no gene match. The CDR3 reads CAISPAGTGEDYEQYF. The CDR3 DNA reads TGTGCCATCAGTCCCGCGGGGACAGGGGAAGATTACGAGCAGTACTTC.

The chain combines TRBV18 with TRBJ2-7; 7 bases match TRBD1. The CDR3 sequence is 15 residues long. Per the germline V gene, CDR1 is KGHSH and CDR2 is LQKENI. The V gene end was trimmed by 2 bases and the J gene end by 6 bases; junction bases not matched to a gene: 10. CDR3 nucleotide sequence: TGTGCCAGCTCACCATCCAGGGACAGCGCCATCGAGCAGTACTTC. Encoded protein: CASSPSRDSAIEQYF. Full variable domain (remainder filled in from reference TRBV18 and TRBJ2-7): NAGVMQNPRHLVRRRGQEARLRCSPMKGHSHVYWYRQLPEEGLKFMVYLQKENIIDESGMPKERFSAEFPKEGPSILRIQQVVRGDSAAYFCASSPSRDSAIEQYFGPGTRLTVT.

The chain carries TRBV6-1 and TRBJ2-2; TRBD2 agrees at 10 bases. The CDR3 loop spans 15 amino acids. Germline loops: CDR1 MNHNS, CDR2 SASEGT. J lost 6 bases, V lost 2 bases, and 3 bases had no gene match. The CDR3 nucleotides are TGTGCCAGCAGTGAAACTAGCGGGACCCCCGGGGAGCTGTTTTTT. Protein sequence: CASSETSGTPGELFF.

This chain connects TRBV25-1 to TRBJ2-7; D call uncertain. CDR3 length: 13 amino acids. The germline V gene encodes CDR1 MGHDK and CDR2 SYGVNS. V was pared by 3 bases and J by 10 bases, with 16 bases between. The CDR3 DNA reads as TGTGCCAGCAGTGACTTAGGCCTGCCAGATCAGTACTTC. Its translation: CASSDLGLPDQYF.

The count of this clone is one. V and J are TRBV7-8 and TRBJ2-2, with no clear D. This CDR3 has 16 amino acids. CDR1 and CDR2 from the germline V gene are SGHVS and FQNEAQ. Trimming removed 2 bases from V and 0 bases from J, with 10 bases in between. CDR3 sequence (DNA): TGTGCCAGCAGCTTACGGACGTCCGCGAACACCGGGGAGCTGTTTTTT. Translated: CASSLRTSANTGELFF.

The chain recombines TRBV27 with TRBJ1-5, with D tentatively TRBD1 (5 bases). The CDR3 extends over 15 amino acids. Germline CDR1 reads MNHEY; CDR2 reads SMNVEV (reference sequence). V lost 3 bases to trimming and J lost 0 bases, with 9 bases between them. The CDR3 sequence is CASSLGVNSNQPQHF. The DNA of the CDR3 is TGTGCCAGCAGTTTGGGGGTCAATAGCAATCAGCCCCAGCATTTT.

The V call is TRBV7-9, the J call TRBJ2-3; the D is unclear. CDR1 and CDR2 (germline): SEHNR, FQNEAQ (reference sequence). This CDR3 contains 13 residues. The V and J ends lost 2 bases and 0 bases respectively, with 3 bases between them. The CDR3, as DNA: TGTGCCAGCAGCTTACCAAGCACAGATACGCAGTATTTT. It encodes CASSLPSTDTQYF. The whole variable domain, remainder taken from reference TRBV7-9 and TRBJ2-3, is DTGVSQNPRHKITKRGQNVTFRCDPISEHNRLYWYRQTLGQGPEFLTYFQNEAQLEKSRLLSDRFSAERPKGSFSTLEIQRTEQGDSAMYLCASSLPSTDTQYFGPGTRLTVL.

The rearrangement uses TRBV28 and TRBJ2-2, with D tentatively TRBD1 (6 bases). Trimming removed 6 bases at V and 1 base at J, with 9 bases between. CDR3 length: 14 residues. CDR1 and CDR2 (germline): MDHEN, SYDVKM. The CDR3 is CASSSGQNTGELFF. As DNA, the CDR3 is TGTGCCAGCAGCTCGGGACAGAACACCGGGGAGCTGTTTTTT. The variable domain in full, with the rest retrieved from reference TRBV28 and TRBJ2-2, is DVKVTQSSRYLVKRTGEKVFLECVQDMDHENMFWYRQDPGLGLRLIYFSYDVKMKEKGDIPEGYSVSREKKERFSLILESASTNQTSMYLCASSSGQNTGELFFGEGSRLTVL.

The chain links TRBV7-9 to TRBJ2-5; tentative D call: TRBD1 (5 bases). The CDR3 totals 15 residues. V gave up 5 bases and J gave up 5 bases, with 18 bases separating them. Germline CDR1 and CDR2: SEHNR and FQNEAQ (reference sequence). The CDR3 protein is CASSPYFWGGETQYF. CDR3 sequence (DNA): TGTGCCAGCAGCCCATATTTTTGGGGCGGCGAGACCCAGTACTTC.

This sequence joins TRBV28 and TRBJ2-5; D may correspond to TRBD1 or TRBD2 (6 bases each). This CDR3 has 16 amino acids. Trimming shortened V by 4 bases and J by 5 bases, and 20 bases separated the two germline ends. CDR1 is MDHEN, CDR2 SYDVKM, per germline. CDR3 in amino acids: CASSSTRRGRWETQYF. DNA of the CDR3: TGTGCCAGCAGTTCGACCCGCCGGGGGCGCTGGGAGACCCAGTACTTC.

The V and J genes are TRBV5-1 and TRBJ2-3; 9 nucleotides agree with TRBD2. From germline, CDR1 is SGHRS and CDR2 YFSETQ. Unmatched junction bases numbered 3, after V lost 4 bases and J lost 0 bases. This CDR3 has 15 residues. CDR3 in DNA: TGCGCCAGCAGCAGTAGCGGGGGTAGCACAGATACGCAGTATTTT. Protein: CASSSSGGSTDTQYF.

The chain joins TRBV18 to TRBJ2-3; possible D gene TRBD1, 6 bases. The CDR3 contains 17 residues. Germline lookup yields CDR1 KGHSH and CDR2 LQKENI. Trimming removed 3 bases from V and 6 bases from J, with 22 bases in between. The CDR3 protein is CASSPWTAIYQQDTQYF. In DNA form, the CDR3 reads TGTGCCAGCTCACCCTGGACAGCGATATACCAGCAGGATACGCAGTATTTT.

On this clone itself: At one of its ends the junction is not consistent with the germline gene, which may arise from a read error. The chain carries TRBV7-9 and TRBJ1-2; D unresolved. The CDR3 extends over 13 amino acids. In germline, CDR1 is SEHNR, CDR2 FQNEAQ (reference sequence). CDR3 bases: TGTGCCAGCAGCTTATCCGGGTTCAATGGCTACACCTTT. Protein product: CASSLSGFNGYTF.

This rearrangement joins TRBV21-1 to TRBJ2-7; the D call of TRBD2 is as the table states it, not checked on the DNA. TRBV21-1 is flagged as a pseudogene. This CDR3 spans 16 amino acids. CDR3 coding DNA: TGTGCCAGCAGCAAAGCGATCGGGGGGACCTCCTACGAGCAGTACTTC. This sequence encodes CASSKAIGGTSYEQYF.

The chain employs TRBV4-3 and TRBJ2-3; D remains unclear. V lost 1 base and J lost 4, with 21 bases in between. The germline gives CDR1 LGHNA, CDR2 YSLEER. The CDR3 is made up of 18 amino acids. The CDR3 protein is CASSQALLGGTRADTQYF. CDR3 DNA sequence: TGCGCCAGCAGCCAAGCCCTCCTAGGTGGCACCCGGGCAGATACGCAGTATTTT.

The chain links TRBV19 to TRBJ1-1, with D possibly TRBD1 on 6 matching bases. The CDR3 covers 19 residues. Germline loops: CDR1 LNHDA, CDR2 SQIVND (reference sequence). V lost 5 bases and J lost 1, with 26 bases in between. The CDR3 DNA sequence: TGTGCCAGTAGTGTTCACACCCCTTTAAGAGGGGGGGCGAACACTGAAGCTTTCTTT. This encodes CASSVHTPLRGGANTEAFF.

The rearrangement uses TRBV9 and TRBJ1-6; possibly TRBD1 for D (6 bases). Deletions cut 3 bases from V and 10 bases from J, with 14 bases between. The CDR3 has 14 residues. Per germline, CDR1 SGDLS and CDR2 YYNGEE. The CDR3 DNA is TGTGCCAGCAGCGACCGGGACAAGGACTCACCCCTCCACTTT. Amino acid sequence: CASSDRDKDSPLHF.

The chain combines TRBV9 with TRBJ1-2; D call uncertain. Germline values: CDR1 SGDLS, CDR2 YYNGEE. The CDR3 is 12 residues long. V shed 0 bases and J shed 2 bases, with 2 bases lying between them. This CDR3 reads CASSVDNYGYTF. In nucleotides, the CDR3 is TGTGCCAGCAGCGTAGACAACTATGGCTACACCTTC.

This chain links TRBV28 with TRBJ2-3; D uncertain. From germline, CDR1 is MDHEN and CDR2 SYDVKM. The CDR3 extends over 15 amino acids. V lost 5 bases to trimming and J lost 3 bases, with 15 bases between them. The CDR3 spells CASSPPNKMTDTQYF. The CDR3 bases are TGTGCCAGCAGTCCACCCAATAAGATGACAGATACGCAGTATTTT.

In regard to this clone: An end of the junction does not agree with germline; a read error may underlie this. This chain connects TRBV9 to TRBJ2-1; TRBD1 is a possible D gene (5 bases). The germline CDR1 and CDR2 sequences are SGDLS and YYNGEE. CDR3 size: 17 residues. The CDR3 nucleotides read TGTGCCAGCAACGTATACGACAGTGGGTATGGCTACAATGAGCAGTTCTTC. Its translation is CASNVYDSGYGYNEQFF.

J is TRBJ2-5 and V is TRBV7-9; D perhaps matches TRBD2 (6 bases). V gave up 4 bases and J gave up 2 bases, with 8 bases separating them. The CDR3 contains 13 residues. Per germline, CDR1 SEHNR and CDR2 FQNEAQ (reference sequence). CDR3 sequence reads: CASSSGTQETQYF. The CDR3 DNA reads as TGTGCCAGCAGCTCCGGGACTCAAGAGACCCAGTACTTC.

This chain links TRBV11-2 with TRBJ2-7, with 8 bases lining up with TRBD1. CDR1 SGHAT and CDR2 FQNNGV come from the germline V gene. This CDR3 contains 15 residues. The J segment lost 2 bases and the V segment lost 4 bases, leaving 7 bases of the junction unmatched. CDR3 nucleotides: TGTGCCAGCAGCTCCAACAGGGGGAAGACCTACGAGCAGTACTTC. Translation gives CASSSNRGKTYEQYF. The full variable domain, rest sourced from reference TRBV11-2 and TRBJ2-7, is EAGVAQSPRYKIIEKRQSVAFWCNPISGHATLYWYQQILGQGPKLLIQFQNNGVVDDSQLPKDRFSAERLKGVDSTLKIQPAKLEDSAVYLCASSSNRGKTYEQYFGPGTRLTVT.

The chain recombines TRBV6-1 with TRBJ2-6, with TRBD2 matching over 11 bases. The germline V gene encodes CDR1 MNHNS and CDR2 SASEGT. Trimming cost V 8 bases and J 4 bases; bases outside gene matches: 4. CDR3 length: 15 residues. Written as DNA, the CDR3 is TGTGCCAGCGGACTAGCGGGCTTCGGGGCCAACGTCCTGACTTTC. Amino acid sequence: CASGLAGFGANVLTF.